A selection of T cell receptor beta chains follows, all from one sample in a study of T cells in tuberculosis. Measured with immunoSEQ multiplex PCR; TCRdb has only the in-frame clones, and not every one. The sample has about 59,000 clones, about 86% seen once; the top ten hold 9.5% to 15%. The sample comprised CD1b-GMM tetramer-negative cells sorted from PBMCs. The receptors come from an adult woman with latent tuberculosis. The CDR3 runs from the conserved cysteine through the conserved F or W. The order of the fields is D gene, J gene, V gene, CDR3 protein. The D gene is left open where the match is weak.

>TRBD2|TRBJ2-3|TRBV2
CASSEGRGGTDTQYF
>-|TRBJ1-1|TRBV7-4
CASSLNREQQGEMNTEAFF
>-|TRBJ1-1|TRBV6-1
CASSLTGYTEAFF
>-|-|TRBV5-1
CASSLDGVRSYEQYF
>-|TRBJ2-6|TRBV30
CAWSWSSGANVLTF
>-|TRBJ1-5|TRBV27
CASGPRPQHF
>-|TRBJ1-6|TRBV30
CAWSGQSNSPLHF
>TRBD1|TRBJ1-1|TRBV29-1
CSGGQGLRTEAFF
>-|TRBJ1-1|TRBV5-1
CASSANYGVLNTEAFF
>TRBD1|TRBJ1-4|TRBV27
CASSSTGGLEKLFF
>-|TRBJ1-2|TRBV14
CASSQVGGQNYGYTF
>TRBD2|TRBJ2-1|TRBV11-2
CASSSLAGGPGEQFF
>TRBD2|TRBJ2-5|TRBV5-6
CASSLGTSGVLQETQYF
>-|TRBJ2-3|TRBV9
CASSVGYRRARTATDTQYF
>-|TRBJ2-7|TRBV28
CASSLGRGSYEQYF
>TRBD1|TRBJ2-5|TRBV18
CASSPETGAQETQYF
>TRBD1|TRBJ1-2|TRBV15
CATSRDRFYGYTF
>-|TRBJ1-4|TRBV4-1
CASKRQALSNEKLFF
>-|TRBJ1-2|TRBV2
CASGQNGYTF
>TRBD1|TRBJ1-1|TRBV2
CASSEAGQLNTEAFF
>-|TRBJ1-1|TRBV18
CASLSGGGRNTEAFF
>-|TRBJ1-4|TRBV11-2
CASSQGSGRGEKLFF
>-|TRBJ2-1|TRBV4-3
CASSQTVGNWQFF
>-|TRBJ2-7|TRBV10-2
CATAPRGYEQYF
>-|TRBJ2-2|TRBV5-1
CASSLTRNTGELFF
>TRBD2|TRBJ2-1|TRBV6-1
CASSEAPGLAGGKNEQFF
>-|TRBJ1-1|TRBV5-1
CASRPGGGTEAFF
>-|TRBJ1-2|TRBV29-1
CSVEVQGFSRFNYGYTF
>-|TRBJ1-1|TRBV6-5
CASRTRGGSGTEAFF